This T cell receptor (beta chain) was found in a study of cytomegalovirus exposure and HLA in healthy donors. Across the study: Inside one of the first data releases sat about 85 million unique TCRs taken from HLA-typed donors. Whole-study results and caveats: Later analysis reportedly placed an Asian-associated ancestry cluster below the approximately 700-donor mean in N-insertions. Reported findings show TCR beta sequences accurately forecast HLA-A and HLA-B alleles in most subjects. The study assumed roughly uniform donor sequencing depth for presence/absence analyses.

The CDR3 runs to 14 residues. Per germline, CDR1 SNHLY and CDR2 FYNNEI. V gave up 3 bases and J gave up 7 bases, with 10 bases separating them. Details on this clone: Its antigen remains unidentified.

PCR amplification relied on 60 Vbeta primers (plus 13 Jbeta primers). Profiling relied on immunoSEQ multiplex PCR, and the TCRdb table lists in-frame clones only, not all of them. This sample has roughly 130,000 clones, with 80% to 90% found just once. Sequenced input: PBMCs. V and J are TRBV2 and TRBJ1-6; no firm D call. The source of this sequence is a man in his fifties in good health and CMV-seronegative. CDR3 nucleotide sequence: TGTGCCAGCAGTGACGGGATGGGCAATTCACCCCTCCACTTT. It specifies CASSDGMGNSPLHF.